Listed below are T cell receptor beta chains from one sample, sequenced in a study of tumor and adjacent non-tumor tissue in lung cancer. TCRdb re-called the multiplex PCR reads with MiXCR, one entry per CDR3 protein. The sample lists about 76,000 distinct CDR3 sequences; 55% to 70% were seen once. The source material was lung tumor tissue. The receptors were gathered from a woman between 70 and 85 years old with non-small cell lung cancer. Each CDR3 is given with its conserved first and last residue. Each record gives: clone size, V gene, D gene, CDR3 protein. The D gene is left open where the match is weak. Clone size is not always given. Where it is, it says once, few, many or a class for expanded clones.

abundance: NA
v_gene: TRBV29-1
d_gene: TRBD1
CDR3aa: CGVEERGTGSGELFF

abundance: NA
v_gene: TRBV12-3/TRBV12-4
d_gene: NA
CDR3aa: CDSSGGIGTISTDTQYF

abundance: NA
v_gene: TRBV29-1
d_gene: NA
CDR3aa: CSVDITGLARGREQFF

abundance: NA
v_gene: TRBV5-1
d_gene: NA
CDR3aa: CASSPGNTGELFF

abundance: NA
v_gene: TRBV11-2
d_gene: NA
CDR3aa: CASSRTGTDSTQYF

abundance: many
v_gene: TRBV29-1
d_gene: NA
CDR3aa: CSVDGNRNYGYTF

abundance: NA
v_gene: TRBV7-8
d_gene: NA
CDR3aa: CASSFTILLTSGNTIYF

abundance: NA
v_gene: TRBV28
d_gene: NA
CDR3aa: CVTERSNQPQHF

abundance: many
v_gene: TRBV6-1
d_gene: TRBD1
CDR3aa: CASSVRQGSTDTQYF

abundance: NA
v_gene: TRBV12-3/TRBV12-4
d_gene: TRBD2
CDR3aa: CAISFHPPAGPRYF

abundance: many
v_gene: TRBV28
d_gene: TRBD1
CDR3aa: CASSPLTGGVGTGELFF

abundance: few
v_gene: TRBV30
d_gene: NA
CDR3aa: CVWSVASRSPLHF

abundance: NA
v_gene: TRBV5-1
d_gene: NA
CDR3aa: CASSLGRQNTGELLF

abundance: once
v_gene: TRBV12-3/TRBV12-4
d_gene: TRBD2
CDR3aa: CASSLGTGGETGELFF

abundance: NA
v_gene: TRBV19
d_gene: NA
CDR3aa: CASSIDGRGGRRTQYF

abundance: medium-sized
v_gene: TRBV11-3
d_gene: TRBD2
CDR3aa: CASSFLAGVGTGELFF

abundance: many
v_gene: TRBV5-4
d_gene: NA
CDR3aa: CASSLGRDTTFEFF

abundance: NA
v_gene: TRBV29-1
d_gene: TRBD1
CDR3aa: CSVGQGGETQYF

abundance: NA
v_gene: TRBV6-6
d_gene: NA
CDR3aa: CASSYLKRLSGDNKQFF